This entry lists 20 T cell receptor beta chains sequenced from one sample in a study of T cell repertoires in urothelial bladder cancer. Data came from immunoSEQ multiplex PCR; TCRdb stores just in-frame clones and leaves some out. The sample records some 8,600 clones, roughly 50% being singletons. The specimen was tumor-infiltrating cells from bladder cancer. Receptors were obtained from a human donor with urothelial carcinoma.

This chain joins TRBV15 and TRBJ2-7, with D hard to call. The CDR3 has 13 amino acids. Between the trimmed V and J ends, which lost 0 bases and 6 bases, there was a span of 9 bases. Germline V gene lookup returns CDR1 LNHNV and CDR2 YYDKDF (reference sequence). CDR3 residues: CATSRDLGFEQYF. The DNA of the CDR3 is TGTGCCACCAGCAGAGATCTCGGGTTCGAGCAGTACTTC.

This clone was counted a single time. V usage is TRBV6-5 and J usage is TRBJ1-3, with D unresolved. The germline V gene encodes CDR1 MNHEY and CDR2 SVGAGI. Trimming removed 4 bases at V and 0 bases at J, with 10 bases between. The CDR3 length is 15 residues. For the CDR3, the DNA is TGTGCCAGCAGTTTTAAGGGCCGCTCTGGAAACACCATATATTTT. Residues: CASSFKGRSGNTIYF.

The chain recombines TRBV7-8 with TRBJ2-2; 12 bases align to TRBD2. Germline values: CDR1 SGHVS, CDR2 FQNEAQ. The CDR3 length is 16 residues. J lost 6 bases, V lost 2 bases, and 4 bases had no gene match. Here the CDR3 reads CASSLMPSGGAGELFF. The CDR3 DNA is TGTGCCAGCAGCTTAATGCCTAGCGGGGGGGCCGGGGAGCTGTTTTTT. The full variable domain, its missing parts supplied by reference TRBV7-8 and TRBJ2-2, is GAGVSQSPRYKVAKRGQDVALRCDPISGHVSLFWYQQALGQGPEFLTYFQNEAQLDKSGLPSDRFFAERPEGSVSTLKIQRTQQEDSAVYLCASSLMPSGGAGELFFGEGSRLTVL.

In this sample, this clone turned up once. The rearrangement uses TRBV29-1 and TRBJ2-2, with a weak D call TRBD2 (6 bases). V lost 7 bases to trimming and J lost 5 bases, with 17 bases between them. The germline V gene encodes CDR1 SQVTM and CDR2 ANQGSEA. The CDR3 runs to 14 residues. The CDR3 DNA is TGCAGCGCCAGACATGGGGGGTTGACCGGGGAGCTGTTTTTT. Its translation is CSARHGGLTGELFF.

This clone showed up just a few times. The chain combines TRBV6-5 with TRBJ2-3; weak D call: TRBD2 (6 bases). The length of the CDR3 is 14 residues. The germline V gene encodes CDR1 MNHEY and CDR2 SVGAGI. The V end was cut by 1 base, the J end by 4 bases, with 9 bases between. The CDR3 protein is CASSYLGGADTQYF. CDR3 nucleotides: TGTGCCAGCAGTTACTTAGGAGGGGCAGATACGCAGTATTTT.

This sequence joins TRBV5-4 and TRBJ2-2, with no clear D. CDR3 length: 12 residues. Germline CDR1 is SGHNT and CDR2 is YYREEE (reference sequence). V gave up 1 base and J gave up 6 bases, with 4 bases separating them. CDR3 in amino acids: CASSLSSGELFF. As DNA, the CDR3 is TGTGCCAGCAGCTTGTCCTCCGGGGAGCTGTTTTTT. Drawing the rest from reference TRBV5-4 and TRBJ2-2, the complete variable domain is ETGVTQSPTHLIKTRGQQVTLRCSSQSGHNTVSWYQQALGQGPQFIFQYYREEENGRGNFPPRFSGLQFPNYSSELNVNALELDDSALYLCASSLSSGELFFGEGSRLTVL.

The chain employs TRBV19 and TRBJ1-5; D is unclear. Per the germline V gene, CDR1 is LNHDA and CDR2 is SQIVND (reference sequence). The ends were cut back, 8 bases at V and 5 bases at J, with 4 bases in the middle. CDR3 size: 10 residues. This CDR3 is CASSYQPQHF. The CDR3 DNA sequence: TGTGCCAGTTCCTATCAGCCCCAGCATTTT.

CDR3 residues: CASSQGQGGGYTF. The CDR3 region has the DNA TGCGCCAGCAGCCAGGGACAGGGGGGAGGCTACACCTTC. This sequence joins TRBV5-1 and TRBJ1-2; the match to TRBD1 covers 11 bases. Per germline, CDR1 SGHRS and CDR2 YFSETQ. V was pared by 4 bases and J by 8 bases, with 4 bases of the junction left unmatched. The CDR3 consists of 13 residues.

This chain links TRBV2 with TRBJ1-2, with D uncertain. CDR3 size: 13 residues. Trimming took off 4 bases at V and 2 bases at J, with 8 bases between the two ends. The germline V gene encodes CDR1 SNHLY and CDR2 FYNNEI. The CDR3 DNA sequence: TGTGCCAGCAGTGGCGGGCTAAACTATGGCTACACCTTC. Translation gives CASSGGLNYGYTF.

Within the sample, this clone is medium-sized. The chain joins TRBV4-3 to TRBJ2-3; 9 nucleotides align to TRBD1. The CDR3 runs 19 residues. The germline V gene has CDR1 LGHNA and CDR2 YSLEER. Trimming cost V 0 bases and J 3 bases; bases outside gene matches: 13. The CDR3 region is CASSQDFFVPGQGTDTQYF. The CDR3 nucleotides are TGCGCCAGCAGCCAAGACTTTTTCGTCCCGGGACAGGGAACAGATACGCAGTATTTT.

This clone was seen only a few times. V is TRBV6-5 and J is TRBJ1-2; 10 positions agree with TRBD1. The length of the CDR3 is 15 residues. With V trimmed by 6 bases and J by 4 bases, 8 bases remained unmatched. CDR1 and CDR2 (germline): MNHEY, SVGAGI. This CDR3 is CASRFPGDRGYGYTF. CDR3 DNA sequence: TGTGCCAGCAGGTTTCCCGGGGACAGGGGCTATGGCTACACCTTC.

DNA of the CDR3: TGTGCCAGCAGTCAAGGACGGGCGTTTGGGGTAGCTAGCACAGATACGCAGTATTTT. It translates to CASSQGRAFGVASTDTQYF. The chain is built from TRBV6-1 and TRBJ2-3, with D uncertain. Germline CDR1 and CDR2: MNHNS and SASEGT. Between the trimmed V and J ends, which lost 5 bases and 0 bases, there was a span of 24 bases. The CDR3 totals 19 residues.

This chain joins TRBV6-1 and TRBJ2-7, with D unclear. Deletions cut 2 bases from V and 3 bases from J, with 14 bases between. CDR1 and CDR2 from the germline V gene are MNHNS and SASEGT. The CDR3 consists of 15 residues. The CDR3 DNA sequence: TGTGCCAGCAGTGAAACCCCAGGTAACTTCTACGAGCAGTACTTC. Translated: CASSETPGNFYEQYF.

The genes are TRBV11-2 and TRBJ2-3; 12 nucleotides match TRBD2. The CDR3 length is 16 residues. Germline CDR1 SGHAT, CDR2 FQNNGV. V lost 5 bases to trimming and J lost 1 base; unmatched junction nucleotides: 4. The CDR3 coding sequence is TGTGCCAGCAGCCCACTAGCGGGGGGTGGCACAGATACGCAGTATTTT. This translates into CASSPLAGGGTDTQYF.

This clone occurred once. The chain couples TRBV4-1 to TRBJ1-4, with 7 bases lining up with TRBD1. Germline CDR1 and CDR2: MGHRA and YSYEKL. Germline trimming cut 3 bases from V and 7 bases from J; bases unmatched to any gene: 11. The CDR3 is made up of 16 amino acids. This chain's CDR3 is CASSQIPGTVSEKLFF. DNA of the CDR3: TGCGCCAGCAGCCAGATCCCCGGGACAGTTTCTGAAAAACTGTTTTTT.

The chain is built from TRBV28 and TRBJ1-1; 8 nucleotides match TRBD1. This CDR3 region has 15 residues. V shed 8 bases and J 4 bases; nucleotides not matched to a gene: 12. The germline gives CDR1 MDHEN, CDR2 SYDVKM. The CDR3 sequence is CASLGSRGQFTEAFF. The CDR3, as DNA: TGTGCCAGCCTTGGCTCCAGGGGGCAGTTCACTGAAGCTTTCTTT.

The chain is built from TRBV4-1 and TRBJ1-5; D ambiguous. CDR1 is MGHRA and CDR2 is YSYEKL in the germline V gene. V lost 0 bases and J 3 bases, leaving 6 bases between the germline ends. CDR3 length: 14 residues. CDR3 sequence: CASSQEGFNQPQHF. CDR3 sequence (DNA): TGCGCCAGCAGCCAAGAAGGGTTCAATCAGCCCCAGCATTTT.

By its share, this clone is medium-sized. This CDR3 is CASSLEGGAGNTIYF. As DNA, the CDR3 is TGCGCCAGCAGCTTGGAGGGGGGAGCCGGAAACACCATATATTTT. This chain links TRBV5-1 with TRBJ1-3, with D perhaps TRBD1 (6 bases). CDR3 size: 15 residues. V lost 0 bases, J lost 4 bases, and 11 bases lay in between. Per the germline V gene, CDR1 is SGHRS and CDR2 is YFSETQ.

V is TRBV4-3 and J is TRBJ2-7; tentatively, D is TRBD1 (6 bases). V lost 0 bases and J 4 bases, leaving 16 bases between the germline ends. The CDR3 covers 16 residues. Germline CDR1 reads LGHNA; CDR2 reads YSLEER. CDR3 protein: CASSQEFVETGYEQYF. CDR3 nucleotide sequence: TGCGCCAGCAGCCAAGAATTTGTCGAGACAGGTTACGAGCAGTACTTC.

In DNA form, the CDR3 reads TGTGCCAGTTACTGGGCGGAAAAACTGTTTTTT. Encoded protein: CASYWAEKLFF. The chain uses TRBV19 and TRBJ1-4; D is uncertain. The germline V and J ends were trimmed by 8 bases and 8 bases, with 9 bases remaining between them. The germline gives CDR1 LNHDA, CDR2 SQIVND (reference sequence). This CDR3 is built from 11 residues.